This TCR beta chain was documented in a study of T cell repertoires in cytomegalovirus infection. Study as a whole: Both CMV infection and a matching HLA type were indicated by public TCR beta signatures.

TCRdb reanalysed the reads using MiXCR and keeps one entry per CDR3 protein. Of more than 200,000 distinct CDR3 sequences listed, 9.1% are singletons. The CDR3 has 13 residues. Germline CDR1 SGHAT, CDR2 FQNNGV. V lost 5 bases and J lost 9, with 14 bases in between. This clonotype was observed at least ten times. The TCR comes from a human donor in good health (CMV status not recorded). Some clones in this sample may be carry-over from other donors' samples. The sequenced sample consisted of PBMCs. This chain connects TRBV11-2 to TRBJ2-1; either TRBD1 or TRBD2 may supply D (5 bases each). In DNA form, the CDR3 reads TGTGCCAGCAGCCCCTCCGCTGGGGGTGAGCAGTTCTTC. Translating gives CASSPSAGGEQFF.